Listed here are 32 T cell receptor beta chains from one sample, sequenced in a study of blood T cell repertoires in COVID-19. Data came from immunoSEQ multiplex PCR; TCRdb stores just in-frame clones and leaves some out. The sample shows approximately 260,000 clones, more than 60% of them seen only once. The sample taken for sequencing was peripheral blood. The receptors come from a woman aged 40 to 55 with active or convalescent COVID-19.

The chain carries TRBV28 and TRBJ2-3, with D hard to call. CDR1 and CDR2 (germline): MDHEN, SYDVKM. This CDR3 region has 14 residues. The V gene lost 3 bases and the J gene lost 0 bases, with 7 bases spanning the gap. In DNA, the CDR3 is TGTGCCAGCAGTTTTTTCGGTAGCACAGATACGCAGTATTTT. Translating gives CASSFFGSTDTQYF.

In DNA form, the CDR3 reads TGTGCCACCCAAGGAGGGGCCGCGTTCTATGGCTACACCTTC. Translation: CATQGGAAFYGYTF. The V and J genes are TRBV4-2 and TRBJ1-2; tentatively, D is TRBD1 (5 bases). With 10 bases removed from V and 4 bases from J, the gap between germline ends came to 19 bases. The CDR3 sequence is 14 residues long. Germline V gene sequence: CDR1 LGHNA, CDR2 YNFKEQ.

The rearrangement links TRBV6-1 to TRBJ1-6; D gene uncertain. Germline V gene data show CDR1 as MNHNS and CDR2 as SASEGT. The CDR3 is made up of 13 amino acids. With 2 bases removed from V and 5 bases from J, the gap between germline ends came to 4 bases. Here the CDR3 reads CASSETDNSPLHF. CDR3 DNA sequence: TGTGCCAGCAGTGAAACAGATAATTCACCCCTCCACTTT.

The V call is TRBV9, the J call TRBJ2-2, with 13 bases lining up with TRBD2. The germline gives CDR1 SGDLS, CDR2 YYNGEE. With 5 bases clipped from V and 4 bases from J, the junction kept 8 bases outside the gene matches. The CDR3 is 17 residues long. The CDR3 DNA reads as TGTGCCAGCAGTAAACTAGCGGGGGGGCCCCTCACCGGGGAGCTGTTTTTT. Translated: CASSKLAGGPLTGELFF.

The chain links TRBV28 to TRBJ1-2, with 8 bases lining up with TRBD1. The ends lost 5 bases at V and 7 bases at J; junction bases unmatched: 12. Germline assignment: CDR1 MDHEN and CDR2 SYDVKM. This CDR3 spans 15 amino acids. The CDR3: CASSLLGQGKAGYTF. DNA of the CDR3: TGTGCCAGCAGTCTCCTTGGACAGGGAAAAGCTGGCTACACCTTC.

The rearrangement joins TRBV2 to TRBJ1-2; D possibly corresponds to TRBD1 (5 bases). The V and J ends lost 1 base and 0 bases respectively, with 21 bases between them. The germline gives CDR1 SNHLY, CDR2 FYNNEI. The CDR3 has 19 residues. The chain's CDR3 is CASSEVGRVTQTANYGYTF. For the CDR3, the DNA is TGTGCCAGCAGTGAAGTGGGCAGGGTGACACAAACCGCTAACTATGGCTACACCTTC.

The V call is TRBV5-6, the J call TRBJ1-1; D unclear. The germline CDR1 and CDR2 sequences are SGHDT and YYEEEE. CDR3 size: 13 residues. The germline V and J ends were trimmed by 0 bases and 4 bases, with 7 bases remaining between them. DNA for the CDR3: TGTGCCAGCAGCTTGGGCTACAGCACTGAAGCTTTCTTT. Its protein is CASSLGYSTEAFF.

This clone occurred once. V usage is TRBV5-5 and J usage is TRBJ1-4; TRBD1 matches 7 bases. Germline V gene data show CDR1 as SGHKS and CDR2 as YYEKEE (reference sequence). The CDR3 sequence is 13 residues long. Trimming took 4 bases from V and 7 from J; bases not matched to a gene: 4. The CDR3 nucleotides read TGTGCCAGCAGCGGATGGGACAGTGAAAAACTGTTTTTT. Protein: CASSGWDSEKLFF.

The V and J genes are TRBV7-9 and TRBJ2-1, with TRBD2 matching 14 bases. The V segment lost 6 bases and the J segment 8 bases; nucleotides outside the gene matches: 6. The CDR3 is 15 amino acids. The V gene's germline CDR1 is SEHNR and CDR2 FQNEAQ (reference sequence). The CDR3 sequence: CASSPGLAGGDEQFF. The CDR3 DNA reads TGTGCCAGCAGTCCCGGACTAGCGGGGGGCGATGAGCAGTTCTTC.

The V and J genes are TRBV7-9 and TRBJ1-5; 9 nucleotides line up with TRBD1. The CDR3 has 15 residues. V trimming: 5 bases; J trimming: 2 bases; junction bases outside the gene matches: 4. CDR1 and CDR2 from the germline V gene are SEHNR and FQNEAQ (reference sequence). The DNA of the CDR3 is TGTGCCAGCAGCCGGGGACAGGGCGGCAATCAGCCCCAGCATTTT. Protein sequence: CASSRGQGGNQPQHF. Variable domain in full (rest from reference TRBV7-9 and TRBJ1-5): DTGVSQNPRHKITKRGQNVTFRCDPISEHNRLYWYRQTLGQGPEFLTYFQNEAQLEKSRLLSDRFSAERPKGSFSTLEIQRTEQGDSAMYLCASSRGQGGNQPQHFGDGTRLSIL.

This chain uses TRBV5-5 with TRBJ1-4; a weak D match, TRBD1 (6 bases). V was pared by 4 bases and J by 4 bases, with 14 bases between. In germline, CDR1 is SGHKS, CDR2 YYEKEE (reference sequence). CDR3 length: 15 residues. CDR3 residues: CASSSPGGLNEKLFF. The CDR3 nucleotides are TGTGCCAGCAGCAGTCCGGGGGGCCTTAATGAAAAACTGTTTTTT.

The V gene is TRBV18, the J gene TRBJ2-7; TRBD2 aligns across 12 bases. Germline trimming cut 2 bases from V and 2 bases from J; bases unmatched to any gene: 10. This CDR3 is 18 amino acids long. Looked up from germline, CDR1 is KGHSH and CDR2 is LQKENI. CDR3 nucleotide sequence: TGTGCCAGCTCACCAAGTCTAGCGGGGGGGCCGTCGACCTACGAGCAGTACTTC. Translating it yields CASSPSLAGGPSTYEQYF. The full variable domain, in which reference TRBV18 and TRBJ2-7 provide the parts outside the CDR3, is NAGVMQNPRHLVRRRGQEARLRCSPMKGHSHVYWYRQLPEEGLKFMVYLQKENIIDESGMPKERFSAEFPKEGPSILRIQQVVRGDSAAYFCASSPSLAGGPSTYEQYFGPGTRLTVT.

There are a few counts of this clone. The gene calls are TRBV5-1 and TRBJ2-5; possibly TRBD2 for D (5 bases). The germline CDR1 and CDR2 sequences are SGHRS and YFSETQ. V shed 8 bases and J shed 0 bases, with 14 bases lying between them. The CDR3 runs to 14 residues. CDR3 DNA: TGCGCCAGTCGGGAAGACGCTTACCAAGAGACCCAGTACTTC. Its translation: CASREDAYQETQYF. Using reference TRBV5-1 and TRBJ2-5 for the parts outside the CDR3, the full variable domain is KAGVTQTPRYLIKTRGQQVTLSCSPISGHRSVSWYQQTPGQGLQFLFEYFSETQRNKGNFPGRFSGRQFSNSRSEMNVSTLELGDSALYLCASREDAYQETQYFGPGTRLLVL.

This clone was seen a few times. This chain links TRBV7-9 with TRBJ1-6; D gene uncertain. Germline V gives CDR1 SEHNR, CDR2 FQNEAQ (reference sequence). Trimming pared 1 base from V and 7 bases from J, leaving 11 bases between. There are 15 residues in the CDR3. CDR3 region: CASSLDGRRNSPLHF. CDR3 in DNA: TGTGCCAGCAGCTTAGACGGGAGGAGGAATTCACCCCTCCACTTT.

The genes are TRBV28 and TRBJ1-1, with 9 bases aligning to TRBD1. The V and J ends lost 6 bases and 2 bases, in that order; junction bases with no gene match: 10. This CDR3 has 16 amino acids. Germline lookup yields CDR1 MDHEN and CDR2 SYDVKM. The CDR3 protein is CASSRGQGSQNTEAFF. CDR3 DNA: TGTGCCAGCAGCCGTGGACAGGGGAGTCAAAACACTGAAGCTTTCTTT.

The chain links TRBV19 to TRBJ1-2; D gene uncertain. Germline lookup yields CDR1 LNHDA and CDR2 SQIVND (reference sequence). CDR3 length equals 13 residues. V dropped 2 bases and J dropped 6 bases, with 10 bases sitting between them. CDR3 nucleotide sequence: TGTGCCAGTAGTATACGAGGGAATAATGGCTACACCTTC. This codes for CASSIRGNNGYTF.

Turning to this clone: The sample contains more than one DNA sequence encoding this CDR3. The chain is built from TRBV6-5 and TRBJ2-7, with TRBD1 matching over 9 bases. The germline CDR1 and CDR2 sequences are MNHEY and SVGAGI. This CDR3 has 15 amino acids. Trimming cost V 6 bases and J 1 base; bases outside gene matches: 7. The CDR3 sequence is CASRAGTGSSYEQYF. CDR3 nucleotide sequence: TGTGCCAGCAGGGCCGGGACAGGGTCGTCCTACGAGCAGTACTTC.

This clone was recorded once. J is TRBJ1-5 and V is TRBV28; D might be TRBD1 (5 bases). The CDR3 spans 15 residues. V was pared by 4 bases and J by 5 bases, with 15 bases between. Germline V CDR1 and CDR2: MDHEN, SYDVKM. The CDR3 nucleotides are TGTGCCAGCAGTTCCCAGGGTAGGGTCGATCAGCCCCAGCATTTT. It translates to CASSSQGRVDQPQHF.

The V and J genes are TRBV19 and TRBJ1-2; 7 positions agree with TRBD1. CDR3 length equals 14 residues. Germline V gives CDR1 LNHDA, CDR2 SQIVND (reference sequence). Losses at the gene ends were 7 bases for V and 4 bases for J; bases not matched to a gene: 9. CDR3 region: CASIMPGQPYGYTF. The CDR3, as DNA: TGTGCCAGTATAATGCCGGGACAGCCCTATGGCTACACCTTC. Looking up the rest from reference TRBV19 and TRBJ1-2 gives the full variable domain: DGGITQSPKYLFRKEGQNVTLSCEQNLNHDAMYWYRQDPGQGLRLIYYSQIVNDFQKGDIAEGYSVSREKKESFPLTVTSAQKNPTAFYLCASIMPGQPYGYTFGSGTRLTVV.

CDR3 sequence: CASSGPGTVSYNEQFF. As DNA, the CDR3 is TGCGCCAGCAGCGGGCCCGGGACAGTATCCTACAATGAGCAGTTCTTC. The chain combines TRBV5-1 with TRBJ2-1, with 7 bases aligning to TRBD1. The CDR3 covers 16 residues. V dropped 4 bases and J dropped 1; count of bases not matched to a gene: 8. Germline loops: CDR1 SGHRS, CDR2 YFSETQ.

This clone was counted between two and nine times. The chain uses TRBV19 and TRBJ1-5; 7 bases align to TRBD1. Unmatched junction bases numbered 5, after V lost 4 bases and J lost 5 bases. Germline CDR1 and CDR2: LNHDA and SQIVND (reference sequence). This CDR3 comprises 14 residues. The CDR3 DNA sequence: TGTGCCAGTAGTACCGACAGGGCCTATCAGCCCCAGCATTTT. Translation: CASSTDRAYQPQHF.

The CDR3 sequence is CASSFLQDLTDTQYF. The CDR3 DNA is TGTGCCAGCAGTTTCTTACAGGACCTCACAGATACGCAGTATTTT. The rearrangement uses TRBV6-5 and TRBJ2-3; a weak D match, TRBD1 (5 bases). The germline gives CDR1 MNHEY, CDR2 SVGAGI. V gave up 4 bases and J gave up 2 bases, with 13 bases separating them. This CDR3 is 15 amino acids long.

The chain has TRBV3-1 (or the pseudogene TRBV3-2) and TRBJ1-3; 9 bases are shared with TRBD1. This CDR3 is 17 amino acids long. Germline V lookup: CDR1 LGHDT, CDR2 YNNKEL (reference sequence). Losses at the gene ends were 7 bases for V and 1 base for J; bases not matched to a gene: 11. The DNA for the CDR3 is TGTGCCAGCACAAAAATGGGACAGGGTGTTTCTGGAAACACCATATATTTT. Translation: CASTKMGQGVSGNTIYF.

The rearrangement joins TRBV6-5 to TRBJ1-1; D remains unclear. Germline-derived CDR1 and CDR2 are MNHEY and SVGAGI. The germline V and J ends were trimmed by 8 bases and 9 bases, with 25 bases remaining between them. The CDR3 spans 15 residues. CDR3: CASALLKSGVSKAFF. The CDR3 region has the DNA TGTGCCAGCGCCTTATTGAAGTCGGGTGTGTCGAAAGCTTTCTTT.

This clone was observed a handful of times. The V and J genes are TRBV10-2 and TRBJ2-5, with 9 bases matching TRBD1. Per germline, CDR1 WSHSY and CDR2 SAAADI. The CDR3 is made up of 14 amino acids. The trim removed 6 bases at V and 2 bases at J, leaving 4 bases unmatched. CDR3 DNA: TGCGCCAGCAGGAACAGGGGGCGACAAGAGACCCAGTACTTC. Its protein is CASRNRGRQETQYF.

The V call is TRBV25-1, the J call TRBJ1-4, with D unclear. The CDR3 has 14 amino acids. The germline gives CDR1 MGHDK, CDR2 SYGVNS. Deletions cut 2 bases from V and 8 bases from J, with 12 bases between. The CDR3 spells CASSERQAQEKLFF. CDR3 nucleotides: TGTGCCAGCAGTGAACGGCAGGCCCAAGAAAAACTGTTTTTT.

The chain uses TRBV24-1 and TRBJ1-2; D unclear. Germline CDR1 is KGHDR and CDR2 is SFDVKD. The CDR3 extends over 12 amino acids. V shed 2 bases and J shed 10 bases, with 10 bases lying between them. The CDR3 reads CATSDCLEDYTF. The CDR3 DNA sequence: TGTGCCACCAGTGATTGTCTCGAGGACTACACCTTC.

The J gene is TRBJ1-1, the V gene TRBV7-2; D not resolved. V was trimmed by 0 bases and J by 12 bases, leaving 11 bases between them. Germline loops: CDR1 SGHTA, CDR2 FQGNSA. This CDR3 has 12 residues. The CDR3 protein is CASSLAHLESFF. The CDR3 DNA reads TGTGCCAGCAGCTTAGCCCACCTGGAGTCTTTCTTT. Complete variable domain (other parts from reference TRBV7-2 and TRBJ1-1): GAGVSQSPSNKVTEKGKDVELRCDPISGHTALYWYRQSLGQGLEFLIYFQGNSAPDKSGLPSDRFSAERTGGSVSTLTIQRTQQEDSAVYLCASSLAHLESFFGQGTRLTVV.

The V gene is TRBV7-2, the J gene TRBJ1-2; D gene uncertain. Germline loops: CDR1 SGHTA, CDR2 FQGNSA. This CDR3 spans 14 amino acids. Trimming pared 5 bases from V and 7 bases from J, leaving 17 bases between. The CDR3 nucleotides are TGTGCCAGCAGCGGACTCAGTGTCGCAGGTGGCTACACCTTC. It yields the protein CASSGLSVAGGYTF. The full variable domain, completed using reference TRBV7-2 and TRBJ1-2, is GAGVSQSPSNKVTEKGKDVELRCDPISGHTALYWYRQSLGQGLEFLIYFQGNSAPDKSGLPSDRFSAERTGGSVSTLTIQRTQQEDSAVYLCASSGLSVAGGYTFGSGTRLTVV.

This chain links TRBV2 with TRBJ1-5; D not resolved. Germline CDR1 is SNHLY and CDR2 is FYNNEI. With 3 bases removed from V and 6 bases from J, the gap between germline ends came to 9 bases. CDR3 length: 13 amino acids. CDR3 in amino acids: CASSDEDGQPQHF. The CDR3 region has the DNA TGTGCCAGCAGTGACGAGGATGGTCAGCCCCAGCATTTT. Drawing the rest from reference TRBV2 and TRBJ1-5, the complete variable domain is EPEVTQTPSHQVTQMGQEVILRCVPISNHLYFYWYRQILGQKVEFLVSFYNNEISEKSEIFDDQFSVERPDGSNFTLKIRSTKLEDSAMYFCASSDEDGQPQHFGDGTRLSIL.

The chain joins TRBV3-1 (or the pseudogene TRBV3-2) to TRBJ2-2, with a tentative D call TRBD1 (6 bases). V was trimmed by 4 bases and J by 1 base, leaving 7 bases between them. Germline CDR1 and CDR2: LGHDT and YNNKEL (reference sequence). The CDR3 has 14 amino acids. The CDR3 DNA is TGTGCCAGCAGCCGGACAGTGAACACCGGGGAGCTGTTTTTT. Translating it yields CASSRTVNTGELFF.

The gene calls are TRBV27 and TRBJ2-7; unclear D gene. In germline, CDR1 is MNHEY, CDR2 SMNVEV (reference sequence). Trimming removed 4 bases from V and 3 bases from J, with 13 bases in between. This CDR3 comprises 14 residues. The CDR3 loop reads CASSSGVRYYEQYF. In DNA, the CDR3 is TGTGCCAGCAGTTCTGGAGTACGATACTACGAGCAGTACTTC.